The 18 T cell receptor beta chains presented below share a single source sample, sequenced in a study of CD4+ T cells in melanoma. TCRdb's table, derived via immunoSEQ multiplex PCR, lists solely in-frame clones and lacks some. Of about 140,000 clones listed, about 90% are singletons. The origin of the receptors is a human donor with melanoma.

This chain connects TRBV5-8 to TRBJ1-2; D is unclear. The length of the CDR3 is 12 residues. Germline CDR1 is SGHTS and CDR2 is YDEGEE. The V and J ends lost 3 bases and 5 bases respectively, with 8 bases between them. The CDR3 sequence is CASSYLSYGYTF. The DNA for the CDR3 is TGTGCCAGCAGCTATTTATCTTATGGCTACACCTTC.

The chain is built from TRBV9 and TRBJ2-2; D not resolved. CDR1 and CDR2 from the germline V gene are SGDLS and YYNGEE. This CDR3 region has 16 residues. V lost 6 bases, J lost 5 bases, and 20 bases lay in between. In DNA, the CDR3 is TGTGCCAGCACCGCCCGGGTTGGAGTCGAGACCGGGGAGCTGTTTTTT. Residues: CASTARVGVETGELFF.

This chain uses TRBV6-1 with TRBJ1-1, with D possibly matching TRBD1 (6 bases). Germline V gene lookup returns CDR1 MNHNS and CDR2 SASEGT. Trimming removed 1 base at V and 13 bases at J, with 19 bases between. The CDR3 sequence is 14 residues long. The DNA for the CDR3 is TGTGCCAGCAGTGAAGGGGGGGGCGCGTTTCAAGGTTTCTTT. Amino acids: CASSEGGGAFQGFF.

This sequence joins TRBV7-3 and TRBJ2-3, with 9 bases aligning to TRBD1. Germline assignment: CDR1 SGHTA and CDR2 FQGTGA. Trimming cost V 5 bases and J 1 base; bases outside gene matches: 4. This CDR3 spans 15 amino acids. CDR3 nucleotides: TGTGCCAGCAGCCCGGACAGGGGACGCACAGATACGCAGTATTTT. It yields the protein CASSPDRGRTDTQYF.

V is TRBV18 and J is TRBJ2-2; TRBD1 is a possible D gene (5 bases). V lost 3 bases and J lost 5, with 19 bases in between. This CDR3 has 17 amino acids. Germline V gene sequence: CDR1 KGHSH, CDR2 LQKENI. As DNA, the CDR3 is TGTGCCAGCTCACCCCAGGGTGATCCAGGGCTGACCGGGGAGCTGTTTTTT. As protein: CASSPQGDPGLTGELFF.

There are a few counts of this clone. The V and J genes are TRBV30 and TRBJ2-3, with TRBD2 matching over 10 bases. Germline V gene lookup returns CDR1 GTSNPN and CDR2 SVGIG (reference sequence). Trimming cost V 5 bases and J 0 bases; bases outside gene matches: 5. This CDR3 comprises 15 residues. This CDR3 is CAWAYSGGSTDTQYF. The CDR3, as DNA: TGTGCCTGGGCCTATAGCGGGGGGAGCACAGATACGCAGTATTTT.

V usage is TRBV11-2 and J usage is TRBJ2-2; possibly TRBD2 for D (7 bases). V gave up 6 bases and J gave up 5 bases, with 16 bases separating them. Germline V gene data show CDR1 as SGHAT and CDR2 as FQNNGV. The CDR3 extends over 15 amino acids. The CDR3 DNA follows: TGTGCCAGCAGGAGGTGGGGGGGGCTAACCGGGGAGCTGTTTTTT. Translated, it gives CASRRWGGLTGELFF.

This chain links TRBV6-6 with TRBJ1-1; D ambiguous. V was pared by 10 bases and J by 4 bases, with 10 bases between. CDR1 MNHNY and CDR2 SVGAGI come from the germline V gene (reference sequence). The CDR3 runs to 11 residues. The CDR3 DNA sequence: TGTGCCACCGCCCGTACCACTGAAGCTTTCTTT. Amino acid sequence: CATARTTEAFF.

The chain uses TRBV11-2 and TRBJ1-6; D not certain. V was cut by 1 base and J by 7 bases, with 5 bases left in between. Germline assignment: CDR1 SGHAT and CDR2 FQNNGV. This CDR3 is 13 amino acids long. The CDR3 loop is CASSLAGNSPLHF. The CDR3 region has the DNA TGTGCCAGCAGCTTAGCGGGGAATTCACCCCTCCACTTT.

This chain links TRBV28 with TRBJ1-5; TRBD1 matches 7 bases. CDR1 is MDHEN and CDR2 is SYDVKM in the germline V gene. This CDR3 has 14 amino acids. J lost 2 bases, V lost 7 bases, and 5 bases had no gene match. The CDR3 here is CASTRDRGNQPQHF. DNA for the CDR3: TGTGCCAGCACTCGTGACAGGGGCAATCAGCCCCAGCATTTT.

This sequence joins TRBV27 and TRBJ2-3; 7 bases match TRBD2. This CDR3 has 15 amino acids. J gave up 0 bases and V 8 bases, and 8 bases lay outside the gene matches. The germline V gene has CDR1 MNHEY and CDR2 SMNVEV (reference sequence). The CDR3 DNA follows: TGTGCCAGCCATCCCGGGACTACCAGCACAGATACGCAGTATTTT. This translates into CASHPGTTSTDTQYF.

The J gene is TRBJ2-1, the V gene TRBV4-2; D ambiguous. Trimming removed 0 bases at V and 1 base at J, with 10 bases between. CDR1 and CDR2 (germline): LGHNA, YNFKEQ. The CDR3 loop spans 16 amino acids. The CDR3 DNA follows: TGTGCCAGCAGCCAAGAGGGGTTTCGTTCCTACAATGAGCAGTTCTTC. This translates into CASSQEGFRSYNEQFF.

V is TRBV9 and J is TRBJ2-7, with a possible D match to TRBD2 (7 bases). Germline V gives CDR1 SGDLS, CDR2 YYNGEE. CDR3 length equals 14 residues. V was pared by 4 bases and J by 7 bases, with 18 bases between. CDR3 in amino acids: CASSLDWGGREQYF. For the CDR3, the DNA is TGTGCCAGCAGCCTAGATTGGGGGGGGCGGGAGCAGTACTTC.

This chain uses TRBV18 with TRBJ2-7; no firm D call. Trimming cost V 6 bases and J 6 bases, with 12 bases left between them. Germline V CDR1 and CDR2: KGHSH, LQKENI. This CDR3 comprises 12 residues. The CDR3 coding sequence is TGTGCCAGCTCTCAGGACGGTCCCGAGCAGTACTTC. It is translated as CASSQDGPEQYF.

The chain has TRBV7-3 and TRBJ2-3; D unresolved. The CDR3 has 12 amino acids. Germline V gene lookup returns CDR1 SGHTA and CDR2 FQGTGA. V was cut by 5 bases and J by 2 bases, with 5 bases left in between. CDR3 nucleotide sequence: TGTGCCAGCAGCCGAAACACAGATACGCAGTATTTT. Its protein is CASSRNTDTQYF.

This chain uses TRBV18 with TRBJ1-1, with D maybe TRBD1 (5 bases). V was clipped by 4 bases and J by 2 bases, with 11 bases between them. The CDR3 contains 14 residues. The germline gives CDR1 KGHSH, CDR2 LQKENI. The CDR3 DNA sequence: TGTGCCAGCTCACTGGACATAAGTAACACTGAAGCTTTCTTT. Encoded protein: CASSLDISNTEAFF.

The CDR3 sequence: CASSSLAGAMGTQYF. The CDR3 coding sequence is TGTGCCAGCAGCTCACTAGCGGGGGCGATGGGGACCCAGTACTTC. The V gene is TRBV11-2, the J gene TRBJ2-5; 11 bases match TRBD2. V was pared by 4 bases and J by 7 bases, with 8 bases of the junction left unmatched. The germline V gene has CDR1 SGHAT and CDR2 FQNNGV. CDR3 length: 15 amino acids.

The chain carries TRBV10-1 and TRBJ1-1; no firm D call. The CDR3 runs 15 residues. Trimming stripped 5 bases from V and 5 bases from J, with 18 bases between. Per germline, CDR1 WNHNN and CDR2 SYGVQD (reference sequence). CDR3 sequence: CASSLRPLKRTEAFF. As DNA, the CDR3 is TGCGCCAGCAGTCTCCGGCCGCTAAAAAGAACTGAAGCTTTCTTT.